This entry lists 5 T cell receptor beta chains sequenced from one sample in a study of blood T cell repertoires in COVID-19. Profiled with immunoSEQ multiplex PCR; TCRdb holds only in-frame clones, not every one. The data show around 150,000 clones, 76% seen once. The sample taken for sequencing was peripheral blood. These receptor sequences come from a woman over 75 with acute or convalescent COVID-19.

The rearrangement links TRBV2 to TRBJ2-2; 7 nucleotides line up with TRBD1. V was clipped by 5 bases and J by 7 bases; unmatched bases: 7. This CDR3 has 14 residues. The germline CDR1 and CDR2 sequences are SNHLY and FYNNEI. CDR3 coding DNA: TGTGCCAGCAGTAGGGGGCGAGGTGGCGGGGAGCTGTTTTTT. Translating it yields CASSRGRGGGELFF.

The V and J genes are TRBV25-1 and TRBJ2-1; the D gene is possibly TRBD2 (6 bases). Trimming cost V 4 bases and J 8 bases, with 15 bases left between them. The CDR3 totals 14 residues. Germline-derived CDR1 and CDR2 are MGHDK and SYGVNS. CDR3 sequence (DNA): TGTGCCAGCAGTGGCCGGGACTCCACGGATGAGCAGTTCTTC. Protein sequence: CASSGRDSTDEQFF.

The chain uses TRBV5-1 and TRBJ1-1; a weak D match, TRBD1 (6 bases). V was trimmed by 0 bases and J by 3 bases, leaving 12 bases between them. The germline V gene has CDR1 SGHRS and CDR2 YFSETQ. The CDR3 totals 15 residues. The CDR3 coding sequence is TGCGCCAGCAGCTTGGAGGGGAGGGGGGACACTGAAGCTTTCTTT. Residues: CASSLEGRGDTEAFF.

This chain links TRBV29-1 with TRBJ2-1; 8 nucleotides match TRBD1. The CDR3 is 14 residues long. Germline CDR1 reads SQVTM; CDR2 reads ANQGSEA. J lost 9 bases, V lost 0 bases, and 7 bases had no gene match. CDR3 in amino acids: CSVEDAQGVFEQFF. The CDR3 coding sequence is TGCAGCGTTGAAGATGCACAGGGGGTGTTTGAGCAGTTCTTC.

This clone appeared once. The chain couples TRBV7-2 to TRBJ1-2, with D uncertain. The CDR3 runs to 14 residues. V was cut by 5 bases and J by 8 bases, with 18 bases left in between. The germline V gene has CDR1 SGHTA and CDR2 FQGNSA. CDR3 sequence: CASSMRFGSQGYTF. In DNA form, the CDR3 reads TGTGCCAGCAGCATGCGGTTTGGCAGCCAGGGCTACACCTTC.